This is a list of T cell receptor beta chains from one sample in a study of cytomegalovirus exposure and HLA in healthy donors. TCRdb keeps only in-frame clones here, not all; method: immunoSEQ multiplex PCR. The data contain under 200,000 clones, about 90% of them seen just once; the ten biggest clones take up 4.2%. Sequencing input: PBMCs. Receptors were obtained from a young man in good health and CMV-seropositive. Both conserved end residues are part of each CDR3. The order of the fields is V gene, J gene, CDR3 protein.

v_call: TRBV29-1
j_call: TRBJ1-1
cdr3_aa: CSVLGGVTEAFF

v_call: TRBV6-5
j_call: TRBJ2-5
cdr3_aa: CASSYATSGGQETQYF

v_call: TRBV6-5
j_call: TRBJ2-5
cdr3_aa: CASSQGAGETQYF

v_call: TRBV19
j_call: TRBJ1-5
cdr3_aa: CASSIPLLNQPQHF

v_call: TRBV7-9
j_call: TRBJ1-1
cdr3_aa: CASSSTRGDLSVGAFF

v_call: TRBV19
j_call: TRBJ1-5
cdr3_aa: CASVRDRGITQPQHF

v_call: TRBV28
j_call: TRBJ2-7
cdr3_aa: CASSTGLAGRGHEQYF

v_call: TRBV28
j_call: TRBJ1-5
cdr3_aa: CASRVPSNQPQHF

v_call: TRBV9
j_call: TRBJ2-1
cdr3_aa: CASSEGLAGREQFF

v_call: TRBV5-6
j_call: TRBJ1-2
cdr3_aa: CASSLVRGYGYTF

v_call: TRBV10-3
j_call: TRBJ2-1
cdr3_aa: CAISESTGLAGSNEQFF

v_call: TRBV10-1
j_call: TRBJ2-7
cdr3_aa: CASSRDLSGYEQYF

v_call: TRBV4-1
j_call: TRBJ2-1
cdr3_aa: CASSQVFNEQFF

v_call: TRBV7-9
j_call: TRBJ2-1
cdr3_aa: CASSLGTGVIAYNEQFF

v_call: TRBV6-1
j_call: TRBJ2-7
cdr3_aa: CASSDGPGGYEQYF

v_call: TRBV6-1
j_call: TRBJ2-1
cdr3_aa: CASSELGLAGNNEQFF

v_call: TRBV6-6
j_call: TRBJ2-7
cdr3_aa: CASSYATIYEQYF

v_call: TRBV6-1
j_call: TRBJ2-3
cdr3_aa: CASSEWAAGRIPTDTQYF

v_call: TRBV5-5
j_call: TRBJ1-1
cdr3_aa: CASSLWTGKWNTEAFF

v_call: TRBV6-1
j_call: TRBJ2-5
cdr3_aa: CASSEVAGDQETQYF

v_call: TRBV7-7
j_call: TRBJ2-3
cdr3_aa: CASSPGLAPSTDTQYF

v_call: TRBV2
j_call: TRBJ1-6
cdr3_aa: CASSGGRTDGSPLHF

v_call: TRBV7-2
j_call: TRBJ2-7
cdr3_aa: CASSGTDRGGSEQYF

v_call: TRBV7-6
j_call: TRBJ2-7
cdr3_aa: CASSSGLESSYEQYF

v_call: TRBV30
j_call: TRBJ1-1
cdr3_aa: CAWSDDSRFYTEAFF

v_call: TRBV7-9
j_call: TRBJ2-1
cdr3_aa: CASSLGQGELVNEQFF

v_call: TRBV5-4
j_call: TRBJ2-5
cdr3_aa: CASSFGGRETQYF

v_call: TRBV7-9
j_call: TRBJ1-1
cdr3_aa: CASSLGRSGRGETEAFF

v_call: TRBV5-1
j_call: TRBJ2-3
cdr3_aa: CASSLGQGLDTQYF

v_call: TRBV28
j_call: TRBJ1-2
cdr3_aa: CASSQGPSPYGYTF

v_call: TRBV28
j_call: TRBJ2-7
cdr3_aa: CASSFLETGSYEQYF

v_call: TRBV7-9
j_call: TRBJ2-7
cdr3_aa: CASSFVPGDTYEQYF

v_call: TRBV18
j_call: TRBJ2-2
cdr3_aa: CASSQQGASNTGELFF

v_call: TRBV27
j_call: TRBJ1-1
cdr3_aa: CASRDRGNTEAFF

v_call: TRBV9
j_call: TRBJ2-1
cdr3_aa: CASSTTSGRASEQFF